A selection of T cell receptor beta chains follows, all from one sample in a study of identical twins. TCRdb analysed the 5' RACE reads with MiXCR anew, one entry per CDR3 protein. The profile shows about 520,000 distinct CDR3 sequences, 22% of them singletons. These same records also appear under a second study, on T cells expressing NK-cell markers.

The sample was CD4+ T cells sorted from blood. The receptors were gathered from a young woman in good health. Both conserved end residues are trimmed from each CDR3. Some rows mark clone size as missing; the rest say once, few, many or name a class of expanded clone.

clone_size | j_call | v_call | cdr3_aa
NA | TRBJ2-7 | TRBV6-5 | ASSYSEGTYEQY
few | TRBJ2-2 | TRBV5-1 | ASHQGIPGELF
NA | TRBJ1-5 | TRBV20-1 | SASYRGAGVQPQH
NA | TRBJ1-1 | TRBV7-9 | ASSLGAASAF
NA | TRBJ1-5 | TRBV11-2 | ASGPGRNQPQH
few | TRBJ1-5 | TRBV5-6 | ASSFHGFNQPQH
few | TRBJ1-5 | TRBV12-3/TRBV12-4 | ASSLGTRVDNQPQH
few | TRBJ2-1 | TRBV7-2 | ASSQTSGRGYNEQF
few | TRBJ2-2 | TRBV5-1 | ASSEAGLGSSGELF
many | TRBJ1-5 | TRBV27 | ASSLLAVGGNQPQH
NA | TRBJ2-5 | TRBV5-1 | ASSSWTGAPGQETQY
NA | TRBJ1-2 | TRBV12-3/TRBV12-4 | ASSLAGGAYGYT
few | TRBJ1-3 | TRBV20-1 | SARDRFHRSISGNTIY
few | TRBJ2-7 | TRBV5-1 | ASRGWNSPYEQY
few | TRBJ2-3 | TRBV27 | ASGRGAGDFLDTQY
NA | TRBJ2-7 | TRBV5-1 | ASSTPGQTYEQY
NA | TRBJ2-3 | TRBV20-1 | SAIPGLQPPVKTDTQY
many | TRBJ2-7 | TRBV12-3/TRBV12-4 | ASSLKPGSYYEQY
few | TRBJ2-5 | TRBV4-3 | ASSQDRGSQY
many | TRBJ2-1 | TRBV5-1 | ASSLVAGGYNEQF
NA | TRBJ1-1 | TRBV12-3/TRBV12-4 | ASRIGPSEAF
many | TRBJ2-5 | TRBV20-1 | SAGGLGREETQY
few | TRBJ2-3 | TRBV10-3 | AISESGVRDTQY
many | TRBJ1-2 | TRBV7-8 | ASSLSLRWSNYGYT
many | TRBJ2-3 | TRBV7-3 | ASSLQGGSTDTQY
few | TRBJ2-5 | TRBV10-3 | ATWTGAYTETQY
few | TRBJ2-7 | TRBV12-3/TRBV12-4 | ASSQKRGGYEQY
NA | TRBJ2-7 | TRBV6-1 | ASSATSGSVSYEQY
NA | TRBJ2-7 | TRBV5-1 | ASSLEIGASYEQY
few | TRBJ2-2 | TRBV6-2/TRBV6-3 | ATCRGRNTGELF
few | TRBJ1-2 | TRBV6-1 | ASIQQGQSYGYT
many | TRBJ2-2 | TRBV6-1 | ASSLAGGTGELF
NA | TRBJ2-7 | TRBV7-8 | ASSPLTQGSSYEQY
NA | TRBJ2-1 | TRBV12-3/TRBV12-4 | ASSFGGTEQF
few | TRBJ2-7 | TRBV27 | ASSLLGTEYEQY
NA | TRBJ1-1 | TRBV30 | AWSPGSNTEAF
few | TRBJ2-1 | TRBV20-1 | SATRGYNEQF
NA | TRBJ1-2 | TRBV12-3/TRBV12-4 | ASSFRGNGYT
NA | TRBJ1-6 | TRBV30 | AWKDTLNSPLH
few | TRBJ1-5 | TRBV20-1 | SARPDGNQPQH
NA | TRBJ2-1 | TRBV4-3 | ASSQTVSRGTGGV
NA | TRBJ2-1 | TRBV10-3 | AISEPGLAGLEQF
many | TRBJ2-1 | TRBV6-2/TRBV6-3 | ASSYSQQGTNEQF
NA | TRBJ1-5 | TRBV20-1 | SASDSGNQPQH
NA | TRBJ2-2 | TRBV24-1 | ATSDPRTGITGELF
NA | TRBJ1-1 | TRBV6-1 | ASSPPTGLNTEAF